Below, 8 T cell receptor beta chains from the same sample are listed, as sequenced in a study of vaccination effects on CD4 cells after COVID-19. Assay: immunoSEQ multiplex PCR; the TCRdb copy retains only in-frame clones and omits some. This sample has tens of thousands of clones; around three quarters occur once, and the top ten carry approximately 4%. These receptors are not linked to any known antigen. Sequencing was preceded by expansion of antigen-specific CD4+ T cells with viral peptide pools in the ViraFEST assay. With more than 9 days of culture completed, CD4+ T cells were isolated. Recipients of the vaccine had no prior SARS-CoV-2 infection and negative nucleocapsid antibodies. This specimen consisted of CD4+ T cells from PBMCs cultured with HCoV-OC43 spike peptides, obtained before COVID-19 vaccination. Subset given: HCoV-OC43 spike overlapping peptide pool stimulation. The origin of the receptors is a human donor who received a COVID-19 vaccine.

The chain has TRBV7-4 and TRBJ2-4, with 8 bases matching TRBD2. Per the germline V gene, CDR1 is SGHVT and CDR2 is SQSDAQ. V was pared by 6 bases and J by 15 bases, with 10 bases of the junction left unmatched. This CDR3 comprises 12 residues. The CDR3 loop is CASRKGGTSSYF. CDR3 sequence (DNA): TGTGCCAGCAGAAAGGGGGGGACTAGTTCGTACTTC.

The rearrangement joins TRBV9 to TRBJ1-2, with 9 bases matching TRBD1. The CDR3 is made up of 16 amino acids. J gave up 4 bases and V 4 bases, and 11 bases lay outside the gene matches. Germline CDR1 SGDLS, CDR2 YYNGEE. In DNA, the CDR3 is TGTGCCAGCAGCCCAGATTTGACAGGGGGGTTCTATGGCTACACCTTC. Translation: CASSPDLTGGFYGYTF.

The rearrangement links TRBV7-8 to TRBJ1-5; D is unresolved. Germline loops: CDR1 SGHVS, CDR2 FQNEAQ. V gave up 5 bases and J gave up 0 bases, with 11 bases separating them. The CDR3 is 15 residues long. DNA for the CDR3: TGTGCCAGCAGCATCTCCCCCAGTAGCAATCAGCCCCAGCATTTT. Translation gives CASSISPSSNQPQHF.

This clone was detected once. The CDR3 spells CASGVRGEQYV. For the CDR3, the DNA is TGTGCCAGCGGCGTTAGGGGCGAGCAGTACGTC. The chain employs TRBV2 and TRBJ2-7, with D possibly matching TRBD1 (5 bases). V shed 8 bases and J shed 6 bases, with 11 bases lying between them. This CDR3 contains 11 residues. Germline CDR1 reads SNHLY; CDR2 reads FYNNEI.

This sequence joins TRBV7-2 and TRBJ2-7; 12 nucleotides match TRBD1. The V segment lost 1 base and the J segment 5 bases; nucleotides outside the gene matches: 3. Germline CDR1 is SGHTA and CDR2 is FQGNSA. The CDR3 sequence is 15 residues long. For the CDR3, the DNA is TGTGCCAGCAGCTTAGGCGGGACAGGGGGCAACGAGCAGTACGTC. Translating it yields CASSLGGTGGNEQYV.

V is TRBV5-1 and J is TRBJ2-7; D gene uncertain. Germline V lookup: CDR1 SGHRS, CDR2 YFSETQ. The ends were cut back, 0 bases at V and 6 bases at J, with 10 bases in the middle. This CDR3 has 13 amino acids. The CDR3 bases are TGCGCCAGCAGCTTGGATGCTAGTCGCGAGCAGTACGTC. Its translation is CASSLDASREQYV.

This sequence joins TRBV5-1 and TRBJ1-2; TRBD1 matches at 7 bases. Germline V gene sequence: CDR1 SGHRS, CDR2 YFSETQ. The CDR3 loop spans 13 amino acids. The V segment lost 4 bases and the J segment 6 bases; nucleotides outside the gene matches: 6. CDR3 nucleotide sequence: TGCGCCAGCAGCCCCGGGACAGAAAATGGCTACACCTTC. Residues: CASSPGTENGYTF.

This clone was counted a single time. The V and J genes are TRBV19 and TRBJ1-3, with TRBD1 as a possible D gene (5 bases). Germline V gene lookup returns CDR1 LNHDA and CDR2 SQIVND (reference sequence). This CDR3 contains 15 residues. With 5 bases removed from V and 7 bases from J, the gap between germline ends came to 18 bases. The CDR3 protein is CASSPSLGEINTIYF. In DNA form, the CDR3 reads TGTGCCAGTAGTCCGTCTTTAGGGGAGATCAACACCATATATTTT.